The 7 T cell receptor beta chains listed next were all sequenced from one sample in a study of cytomegalovirus exposure and HLA in healthy donors. The PCR used 60 Vbeta and 13 Jbeta primers. Repertoires were generated with immunoSEQ multiplex PCR, while TCRdb's copy carries only in-frame clones and drops some. The table has 170,000 or so clones, about four fifths seen once. Sequencing was carried out using PBMCs. These receptors all stem from a man between 18 and 29 years old in good health and CMV-seronegative.

The V gene is TRBV6-5, the J gene TRBJ2-7, with unresolved D. Germline V lookup: CDR1 MNHEY, CDR2 SVGAGI. V was trimmed by 2 bases and J by 7 bases, leaving 12 bases between them. This CDR3 is built from 13 residues. The CDR3 DNA reads as TGTGCCAGCAGTTACAATCCGGGTCGTGAGCAGTACTTC. Protein product: CASSYNPGREQYF.

The chain is built from TRBV10-3 and TRBJ2-3, with 9 bases matching TRBD2. V lost 8 bases to trimming and J lost 2 bases; unmatched junction nucleotides: 5. The CDR3 is 14 residues long. Germline CDR1 ENHRY, CDR2 SYGVKD. The CDR3 sequence: CAIRIAGATDTQYF. CDR3 in DNA: TGTGCCATCCGAATAGCGGGGGCCACAGATACGCAGTATTTT.

This CDR3 reads CATSPGDGDTQYF. The CDR3 DNA follows: TGTGCCACCAGCCCGGGGGATGGTGATACGCAGTATTTT. The chain carries TRBV15 and TRBJ2-3, with D maybe TRBD2 (6 bases). Trimming took off 5 bases at V and 6 bases at J, with 12 bases between the two ends. CDR1 is LNHNV, CDR2 YYDKDF, per germline (reference sequence). The CDR3 is made up of 13 amino acids.

The sample holds a few counts of this clone. V usage is TRBV29-1 and J usage is TRBJ1-1; D not certain. Germline V lookup: CDR1 SQVTM, CDR2 ANQGSEA. V was pared by 7 bases and J by 4 bases, with 10 bases between. The CDR3 runs to 11 residues. The CDR3 nucleotides read TGCAGCGCCGACATGGGCACTGAAGCTTTCTTT. This translates into CSADMGTEAFF.

The chain is built from TRBV19 and TRBJ2-3; the match to TRBD2 covers 9 bases. There are 13 residues in the CDR3. In germline, CDR1 is LNHDA, CDR2 SQIVND (reference sequence). The V and J ends lost 10 bases and 6 bases, in that order; junction bases with no gene match: 8. The CDR3 DNA sequence: TGTGCCACCGCGGCGGGGGGGAGGGATACGCAGTATTTT. Protein: CATAAGGRDTQYF.

The V and J genes are TRBV7-9 and TRBJ2-1; D possibly corresponds to TRBD1 (7 bases). Germline CDR1 SEHNR, CDR2 FQNEAQ (reference sequence). The CDR3 is made up of 16 amino acids. The V and J ends lost 3 bases and 9 bases respectively, with 21 bases between them. CDR3 in DNA: TGTGCCAGCAGCTTCGATGGGGCTAGCGCAGGGGGTGAGCAGTTCTTC. This codes for CASSFDGASAGGEQFF.

This sequence joins TRBV28 and TRBJ1-6; no firm D call. The CDR3 is 12 residues long. Trimming shortened V by 5 bases and J by 9 bases, and 8 bases separated the two germline ends. Germline CDR1 reads MDHEN; CDR2 reads SYDVKM. This CDR3 reads CASSAISSPLHF. The CDR3 DNA reads as TGTGCCAGCAGTGCCATTAGTTCACCCCTCCACTTT.